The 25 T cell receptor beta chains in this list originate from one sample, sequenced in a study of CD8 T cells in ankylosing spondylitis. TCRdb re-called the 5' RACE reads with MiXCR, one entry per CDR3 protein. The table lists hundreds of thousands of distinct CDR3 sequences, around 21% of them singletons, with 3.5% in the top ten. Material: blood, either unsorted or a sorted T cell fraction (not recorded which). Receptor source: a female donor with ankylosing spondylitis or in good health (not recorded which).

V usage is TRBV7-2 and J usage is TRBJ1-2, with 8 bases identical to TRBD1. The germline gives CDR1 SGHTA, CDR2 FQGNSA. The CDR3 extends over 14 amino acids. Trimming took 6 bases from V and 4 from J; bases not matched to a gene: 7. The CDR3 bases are TGTGCCAGCAGTGCCCCGGACAGGGTCTATGGCTACACCTTC. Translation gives CASSAPDRVYGYTF.

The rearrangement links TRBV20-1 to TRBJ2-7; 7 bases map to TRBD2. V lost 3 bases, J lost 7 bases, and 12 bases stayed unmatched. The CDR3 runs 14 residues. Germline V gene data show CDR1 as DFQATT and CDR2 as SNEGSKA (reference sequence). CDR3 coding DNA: TGCAGTGCTAGTATGGCTAGCGGTTACAATGAGCAGTACTTC. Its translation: CSASMASGYNEQYF.

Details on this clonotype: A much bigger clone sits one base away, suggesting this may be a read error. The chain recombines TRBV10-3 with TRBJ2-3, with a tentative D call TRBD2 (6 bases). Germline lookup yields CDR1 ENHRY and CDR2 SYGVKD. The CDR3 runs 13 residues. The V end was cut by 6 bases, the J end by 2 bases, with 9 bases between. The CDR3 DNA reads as TGTGCCATCAGCCGGGACTTCACAGATACGCAGTATTTT. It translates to CAISRDFTDTQYF.

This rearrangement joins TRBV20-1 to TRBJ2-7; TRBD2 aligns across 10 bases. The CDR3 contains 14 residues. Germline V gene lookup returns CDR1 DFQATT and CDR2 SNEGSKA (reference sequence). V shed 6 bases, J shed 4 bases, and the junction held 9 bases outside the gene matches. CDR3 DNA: TGCAGTGCAAGGCGAGCGGGAGGGATGTACGAGCAGTACTTC. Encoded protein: CSARRAGGMYEQYF.

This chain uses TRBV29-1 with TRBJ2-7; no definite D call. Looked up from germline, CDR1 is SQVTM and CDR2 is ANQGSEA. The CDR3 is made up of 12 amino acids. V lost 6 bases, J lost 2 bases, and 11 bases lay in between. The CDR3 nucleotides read TGCAGCGTCGCGCCCGGCGCCTACGAGCAGTACTTC. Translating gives CSVAPGAYEQYF.

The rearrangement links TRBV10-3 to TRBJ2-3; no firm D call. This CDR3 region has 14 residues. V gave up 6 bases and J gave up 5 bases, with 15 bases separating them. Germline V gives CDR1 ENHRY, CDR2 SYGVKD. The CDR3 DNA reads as TGTGCCATCAGAGGAAACAGTGGACGAGATACGCAGTATTTT. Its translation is CAIRGNSGRDTQYF.

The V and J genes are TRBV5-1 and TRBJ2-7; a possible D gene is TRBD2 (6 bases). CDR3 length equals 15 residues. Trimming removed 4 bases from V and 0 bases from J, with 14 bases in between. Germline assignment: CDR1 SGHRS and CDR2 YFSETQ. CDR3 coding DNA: TGCGCCAGCAGCCAGGGACTTTCCAGCTCCTACGAGCAGTACTTC. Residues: CASSQGLSSSYEQYF. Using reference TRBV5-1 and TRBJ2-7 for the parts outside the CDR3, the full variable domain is KAGVTQTPRYLIKTRGQQVTLSCSPISGHRSVSWYQQTPGQGLQFLFEYFSETQRNKGNFPGRFSGRQFSNSRSEMNVSTLELGDSALYLCASSQGLSSSYEQYFGPGTRLTVT.

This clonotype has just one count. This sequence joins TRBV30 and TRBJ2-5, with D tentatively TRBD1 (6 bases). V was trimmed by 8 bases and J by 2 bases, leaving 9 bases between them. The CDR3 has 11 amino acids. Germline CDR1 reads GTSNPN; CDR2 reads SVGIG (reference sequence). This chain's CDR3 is CATGQQETQYF. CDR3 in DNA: TGTGCCACCGGACAGCAAGAGACCCAGTACTTC. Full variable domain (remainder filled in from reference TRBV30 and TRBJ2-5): SQTIHQWPATLVQPVGSPLSLECTVEGTSNPNLYWYRQAAGRGLQLLFYSVGIGQISSEVPQNLSASRPQDRQFILSSKKLLLSDSGFYLCATGQQETQYFGPGTRLLVL.

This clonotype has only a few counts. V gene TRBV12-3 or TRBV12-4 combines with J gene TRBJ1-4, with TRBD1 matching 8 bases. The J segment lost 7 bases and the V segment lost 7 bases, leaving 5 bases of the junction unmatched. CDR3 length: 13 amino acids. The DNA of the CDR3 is TGTGCCAGCAAAGGACAGGGAACTGAAAAACTGTTTTTT. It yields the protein CASKGQGTEKLFF.

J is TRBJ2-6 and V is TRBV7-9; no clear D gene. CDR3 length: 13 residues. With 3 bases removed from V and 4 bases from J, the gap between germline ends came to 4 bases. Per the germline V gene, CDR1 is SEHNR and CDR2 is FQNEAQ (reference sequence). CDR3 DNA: TGTGCCAGCAGCTTCCCCGGGGCCAACGTCCTGACTTTC. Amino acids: CASSFPGANVLTF.

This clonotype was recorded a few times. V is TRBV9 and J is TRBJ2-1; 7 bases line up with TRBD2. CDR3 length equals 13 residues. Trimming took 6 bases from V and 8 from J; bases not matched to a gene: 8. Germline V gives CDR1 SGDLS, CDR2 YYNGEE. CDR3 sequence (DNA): TGTGCCAGCAAGACCTCAGGGAGGGATGAGCAGTTCTTC. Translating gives CASKTSGRDEQFF.

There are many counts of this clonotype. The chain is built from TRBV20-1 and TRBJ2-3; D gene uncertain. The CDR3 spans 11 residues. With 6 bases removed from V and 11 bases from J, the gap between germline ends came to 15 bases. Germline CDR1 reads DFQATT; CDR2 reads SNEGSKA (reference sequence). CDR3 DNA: TGCAGTGCGAGAACTACGATGGTGCAGTATTTT. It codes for CSARTTMVQYF.

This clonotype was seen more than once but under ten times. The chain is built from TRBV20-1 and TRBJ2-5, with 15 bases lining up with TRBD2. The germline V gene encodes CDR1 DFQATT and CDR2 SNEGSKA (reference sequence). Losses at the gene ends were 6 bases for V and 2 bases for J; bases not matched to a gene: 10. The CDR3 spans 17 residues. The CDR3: CSALGLAGGQFQETQYF. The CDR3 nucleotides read TGCAGTGCCTTAGGACTAGCGGGAGGGCAGTTTCAAGAGACCCAGTACTTC.

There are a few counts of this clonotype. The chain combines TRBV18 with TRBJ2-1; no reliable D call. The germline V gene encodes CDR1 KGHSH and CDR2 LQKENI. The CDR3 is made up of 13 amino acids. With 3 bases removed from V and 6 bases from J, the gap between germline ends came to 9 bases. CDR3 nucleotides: TGTGCCAGCTCACCCCTGGTGATCAATGAGCAGTTCTTC. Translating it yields CASSPLVINEQFF.

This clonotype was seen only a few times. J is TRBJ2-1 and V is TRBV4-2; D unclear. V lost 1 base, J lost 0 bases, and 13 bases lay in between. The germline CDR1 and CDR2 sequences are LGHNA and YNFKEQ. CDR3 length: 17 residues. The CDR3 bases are TGTGCCAGCAGCCAAGTATCCGGCCTGAGCTCCTACAATGAGCAGTTCTTC. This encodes CASSQVSGLSSYNEQFF.

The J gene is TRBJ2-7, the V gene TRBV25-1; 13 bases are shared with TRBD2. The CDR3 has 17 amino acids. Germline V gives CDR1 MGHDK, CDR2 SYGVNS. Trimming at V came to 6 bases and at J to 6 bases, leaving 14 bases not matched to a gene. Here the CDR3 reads CASSPSDGLAGVGEQYF. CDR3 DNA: TGTGCCAGCAGCCCCTCCGACGGACTAGCGGGAGTTGGCGAGCAGTACTTC.

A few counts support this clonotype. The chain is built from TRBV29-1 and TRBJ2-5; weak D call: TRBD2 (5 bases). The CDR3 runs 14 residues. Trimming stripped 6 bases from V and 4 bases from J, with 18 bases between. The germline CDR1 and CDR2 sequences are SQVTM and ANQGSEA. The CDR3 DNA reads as TGCAGCGTCTCCCCCCCGGGAAAGCCAGAGACCCAGTACTTC. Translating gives CSVSPPGKPETQYF.

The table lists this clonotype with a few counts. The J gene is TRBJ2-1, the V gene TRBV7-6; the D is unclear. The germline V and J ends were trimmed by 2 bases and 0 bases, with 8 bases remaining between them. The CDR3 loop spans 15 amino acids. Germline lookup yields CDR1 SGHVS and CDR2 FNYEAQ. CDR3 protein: CASSLIGGSYNEQFF. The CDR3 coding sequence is TGTGCCAGCAGCTTAATTGGTGGCTCCTACAATGAGCAGTTCTTC.

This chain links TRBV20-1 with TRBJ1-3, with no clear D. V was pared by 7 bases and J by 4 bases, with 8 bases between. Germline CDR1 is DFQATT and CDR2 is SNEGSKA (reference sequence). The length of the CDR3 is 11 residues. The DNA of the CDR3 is TGCAGTGGAACGGGAGGAAACACCATATATTTT. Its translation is CSGTGGNTIYF.

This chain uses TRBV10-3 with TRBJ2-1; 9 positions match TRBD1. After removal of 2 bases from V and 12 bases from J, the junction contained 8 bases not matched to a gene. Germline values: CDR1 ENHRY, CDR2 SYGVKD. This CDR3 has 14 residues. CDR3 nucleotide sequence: TGTGCCATCAGTGAGCCGGACAGGGGTGGTTCGCAGTTCTTC. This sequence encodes CAISEPDRGGSQFF.

CDR3 nucleotides: TGTGCCAGCAGCCTGTCCGGGGAAGCTTTCTTT. It yields the protein CASSLSGEAFF. This rearrangement joins TRBV5-6 to TRBJ1-1; D gene uncertain. Per the germline V gene, CDR1 is SGHDT and CDR2 is YYEEEE. Trimming pared 4 bases from V and 8 bases from J, leaving 9 bases between. The CDR3 loop spans 11 amino acids.

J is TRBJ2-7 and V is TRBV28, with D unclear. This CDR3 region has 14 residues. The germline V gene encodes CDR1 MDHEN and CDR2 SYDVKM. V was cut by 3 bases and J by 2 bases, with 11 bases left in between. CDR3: CASSFPGPTYEQYF. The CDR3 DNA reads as TGTGCCAGCAGTTTTCCCGGACCTACCTACGAGCAGTACTTC.

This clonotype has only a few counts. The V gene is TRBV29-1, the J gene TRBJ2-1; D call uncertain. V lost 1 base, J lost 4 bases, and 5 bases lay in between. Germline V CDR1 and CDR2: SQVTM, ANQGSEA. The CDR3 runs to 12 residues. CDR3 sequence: CSVEGLYNEQFF. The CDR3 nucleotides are TGCAGCGTTGAAGGTCTATACAATGAGCAGTTCTTC.

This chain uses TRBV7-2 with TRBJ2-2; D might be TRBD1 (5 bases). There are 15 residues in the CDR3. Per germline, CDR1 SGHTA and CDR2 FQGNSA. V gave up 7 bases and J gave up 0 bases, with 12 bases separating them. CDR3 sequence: CASTTVTANTGELFF. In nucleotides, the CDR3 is TGTGCCAGCACCACTGTGACAGCGAACACCGGGGAGCTGTTTTTT.

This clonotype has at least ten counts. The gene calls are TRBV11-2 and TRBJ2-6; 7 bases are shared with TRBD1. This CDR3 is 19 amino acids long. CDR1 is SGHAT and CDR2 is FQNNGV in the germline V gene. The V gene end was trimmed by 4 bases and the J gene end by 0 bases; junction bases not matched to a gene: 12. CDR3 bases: TGTGCCAGCAGCTCCCTACAGGGGCGTCGGCTCTCTGGGGCCAACGTCCTGACTTTC. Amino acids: CASSSLQGRRLSGANVLTF.